This TCR beta chain was sequenced for a study of cytomegalovirus exposure and HLA in healthy donors (dated by TCRdb to about 2017). In terms of the full investigation: According to a later analysis, the approximately 120 validation repertoires were produced on the same platform as the approximately 690 repertoires of the first cohort. The study aimed to test whether cataloging public T cell receptors could reveal signatures of past pathogen exposure. Besides the first cohort of roughly 640 subjects, a separate validation cohort made up of over a hundred different subjects was used. To predict cytomegalovirus infection status, the study brought together high-throughput TCR immunosequencing, statistical association of individual TCRs with disease status, and machine learning.

Library construction relied on the immunoSEQ multiplex PCR assay. The study's own analysis went as follows. A statistical classification framework was built for diagnosing cytomegalovirus status from the catalog of TCR beta chain sequences. The table was pulled from immuneACCESS by TCRdb, which kept in-frame rearrangements only. Such tables lose some clones; where checked, under half of the loss comes from unresolved V genes, and the rest has no known cause. V, J and clone size were drawn from that table, and D and trimming were deduced from the DNA. The sample profile shows under 300,000 clones; 65% to 90% of them were found once. The top ten hold 1% of the sample. In the case of this clone: Its antigen is still unknown. No base quality values were provided; no much bigger clone lies one nucleotide off.

Separate from the roughly 700-subject first cohort, the validation cohort of roughly 110 subjects was the group to which the donors belonged. Overall study results and their limits: Cytomegalovirus status was reported to be diagnosed by the classifier with high specificity and sensitivity in both the original and validation cohorts. A later analysis had no HLA typing for the validation cohort, so co-occurrence there was scored across all 130 or so repertoires. In vitro tests confirmed that a few of the cytomegalovirus-associated TCR beta chains recognize cytomegalovirus antigens. While some public TCRs were present in many individuals, most TCR sequences turned up only very rarely across donors. In a later analysis, TCRs clustered in the first cohort were found to also tend to co-occur in the approximately 120 validation repertoires, with 94% of cluster scores above 0. The authors suggested that the approach could potentially be generalized to other disease states and immunological phenotypes. In the study, some 180 TCR beta chains were listed as associated with cytomegalovirus.

Including the terminal cysteine and phenylalanine, the CDR3 comprises 12 residues. The sequence is cut down to CDR3 DNA, 36 bases in frame from base 1. Taken from the germline V gene (reference sequence), the CDR1 and CDR2 loops are MNHNY and SVGAGI. V trim: 7 bases; J trim: 5 bases; unmatched bases: 3. This clonotype originated in a woman under 30 in good health and CMV-seronegative. The sequence links TRBV6-6 to TRBJ1-1; 8 central nucleotides agree with TRBD1. Input material: PBMCs. The CDR3: CASTQGATEAFF. The bases read TGTGCCAGCACGCAGGGGGCTACTGAAGCTTTCTTT.